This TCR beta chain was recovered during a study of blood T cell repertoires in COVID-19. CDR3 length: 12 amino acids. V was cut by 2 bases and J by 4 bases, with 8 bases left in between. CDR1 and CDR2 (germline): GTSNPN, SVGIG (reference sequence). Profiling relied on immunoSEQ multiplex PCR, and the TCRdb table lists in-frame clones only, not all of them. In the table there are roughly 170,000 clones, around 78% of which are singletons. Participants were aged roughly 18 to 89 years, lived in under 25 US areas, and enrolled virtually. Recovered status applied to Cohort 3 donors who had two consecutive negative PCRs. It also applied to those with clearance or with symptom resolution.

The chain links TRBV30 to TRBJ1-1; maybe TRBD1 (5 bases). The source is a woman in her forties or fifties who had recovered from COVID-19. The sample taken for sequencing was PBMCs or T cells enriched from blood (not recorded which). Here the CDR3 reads CAWSRGGTEAFF. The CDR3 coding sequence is TGTGCCTGGAGTAGGGGCGGCACTGAAGCTTTCTTT.